This T cell receptor (beta chain) stems from a study of shared clonotypes between healthy human individuals. As regards this clone: The same CDR3 also results from other DNA sequences found in this sample.

Clones were read by immunoSEQ multiplex PCR, and TCRdb kept only the in-frame ones, dropping some. The table records roughly 1,600,000 clones, approximately 98.5% of them present only once. CDR1 is DFQATT and CDR2 is SNEGSKA in the germline V gene (reference sequence). The CDR3 is 11 amino acids. V shed 6 bases and J shed 4 bases, with 10 bases lying between them. This clonotype was obtained from a man aged 25-45 years in good health. This chain uses TRBV20-1 with TRBJ2-7; D remains unclear. The sequencing input was naive CD4+ T cells sorted from blood. Subset specified: CD45RA+ positively selected. CDR3 in DNA: TGCAGTGCCGCGCTGGTGTACGAGCAGTACTTC. Its protein is CSAALVYEQYF.